Sequencing of this T cell receptor (beta chain) was carried out in a study of T cell responses to AZD1222 COVID-19 vaccine (dated by TCRdb to the early 2020s). In the study overall: TCR sequencing was performed for 230 to 250 trial participants, of whom about 210 were given two doses of AZD1222 and 26 were given two doses of MenACWY control vaccine. Trial participants were enrolled by age into subgroups of 18-55, 56-69 and 70-plus years, and around 150, 28 and 57 TCR-sequenced participants, respectively, were included in these subgroups. Overall results and qualifications from the work: The whole spike protein was spanned by vaccine-associated CD4 TCRs, and dominant responses were seen in regions 160-218 and 743-854. Reportedly, close to half of the unique spike-specific TCRs recognized epitopes lying outside the regions that are mutated in the B.1.351 and B.1.1.7 variants. In the small 56-69-year group, the increase in depth fell short of significance, most likely because of low power. Only a handful of AZD1222 recipients were SARS-CoV-2 seropositive at baseline, limiting conclusions about previously exposed vaccinees. Most participants were white British and females outnumbered males, and the authors suggested that clonal diversity may have been underestimated. After two AZD1222 doses, both the breadth and the depth of spike-specific TCRs were significantly higher than at day 0 and than in MenACWY recipients. Because no samples from the day 14 peak response were available, repertoires could be characterized only after the peak T cell response.

The CDR3 regions of human TCRbeta chains were analyzed by immunosequencing. Per the original workflow: TCRs in the repertoires were compared against a reference library of SARS-CoV-2-specific TCRs that had been generated with the MIRA antigen-specificity platform. Breadth was defined as the fraction of unique TCRs that were SARS-CoV-2-associated, and depth was defined as the fraction of total T cells that were SARS-CoV-2-associated. Using the MIRA data, every spike-specific TCR was mapped to the spike region that the TCR reacted to and assigned to either a CD4 or a CD8 class. Log10-transformed breadth and depth values were compared by one-way ANOVA with Sidak's multiple comparisons tests. The clones in this table, taken by TCRdb from immuneACCESS, are in-frame only. Not every clone is retained; where verified, under half of the shortfall comes from an unresolved V gene, and the cause of the rest is unknown. Clonal size and the V and J genes are those of that table, whereas D and trimming came from the DNA. The sample table holds 150,000 to 200,000 clones, of which 75% to 90% were seen once. The ten biggest clones cover 3.5% to 4.5% of the sample.

The meaning of the sample's time point label: about 28 days (+/-7) after the second vaccine dose. Taken with the paper, the label for treatment or condition translates to: meningococcal conjugate vaccine given as trial control. The vaccinee samples were drawn from two UK trials, COV001 and COV002, one of which was a single-blind randomized controlled phase 2/3 trial testing AZD1222 (ChAdOx1 nCoV-19) in healthy adults. For TCRbeta chain sequencing, PBMC samples from trial participants were taken at day 0 and at day 28 after the second dose. Via the germline V gene, CDR1 is MDHEN and CDR2 SYDVKM. V is reduced by 1 base and J by 0 bases, leaving a spacing of 21 bases between them. The CDR3 numbers 19 residues from cysteine through phenylalanine. CDR3 DNA is the only sequence kept; it has 57 bases, read in frame from the first base. Remarks on this clone: No cognate antigen has been identified for it. Base qualities were left out, and no much larger clone turns up one base away.

Sequencing was performed on peripheral blood, taken 28 days after the second dose of the MenACWY control vaccine. The sequence was collected from an adult who received the MenACWY meningococcal vaccine as a control. The sequence joins TRBV28 to TRBJ1-2; no confident D gene assignment can be made. CDR3 reads: CASSLSAAKAPGPNYGYTF. The DNA reads as follows: TGTGCCAGCAGTTTATCTGCAGCCAAAGCCCCCGGCCCTAACTATGGCTACACCTTC.